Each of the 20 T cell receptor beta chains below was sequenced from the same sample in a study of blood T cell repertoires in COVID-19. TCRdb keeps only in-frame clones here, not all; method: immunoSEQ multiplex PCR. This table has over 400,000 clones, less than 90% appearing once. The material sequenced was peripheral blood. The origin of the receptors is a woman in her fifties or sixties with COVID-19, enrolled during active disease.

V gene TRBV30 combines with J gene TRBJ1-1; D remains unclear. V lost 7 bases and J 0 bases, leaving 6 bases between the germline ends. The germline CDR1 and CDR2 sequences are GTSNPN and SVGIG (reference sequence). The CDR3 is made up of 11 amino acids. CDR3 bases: TGTGCCTTCCAAATGAACACTGAAGCTTTCTTT. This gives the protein CAFQMNTEAFF.

In nucleotides, the CDR3 is TGCGCCAGCAGCTCCCCAGCGGGTCTAACCACAGATACGCAGTATTTT. It specifies CASSSPAGLTTDTQYF. This chain connects TRBV5-1 to TRBJ2-3; D possibly corresponds to TRBD2 (6 bases). V was clipped by 3 bases and J by 2 bases, with 16 bases between them. Looked up from germline, CDR1 is SGHRS and CDR2 is YFSETQ. The CDR3 contains 16 residues.

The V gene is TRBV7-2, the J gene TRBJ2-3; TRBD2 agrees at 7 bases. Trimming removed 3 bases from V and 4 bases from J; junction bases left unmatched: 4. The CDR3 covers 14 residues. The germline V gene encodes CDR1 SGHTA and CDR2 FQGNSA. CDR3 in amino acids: CASSFGLAADTQYF. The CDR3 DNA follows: TGTGCCAGCAGCTTTGGGCTAGCGGCAGATACGCAGTATTTT.

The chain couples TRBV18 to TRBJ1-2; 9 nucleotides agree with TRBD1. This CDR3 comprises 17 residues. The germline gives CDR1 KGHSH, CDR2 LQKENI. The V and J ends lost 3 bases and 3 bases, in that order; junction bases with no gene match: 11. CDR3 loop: CASSPRTGERGHYGYTF. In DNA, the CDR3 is TGTGCCAGCTCACCGCGGACAGGGGAACGCGGACACTATGGCTACACCTTC.

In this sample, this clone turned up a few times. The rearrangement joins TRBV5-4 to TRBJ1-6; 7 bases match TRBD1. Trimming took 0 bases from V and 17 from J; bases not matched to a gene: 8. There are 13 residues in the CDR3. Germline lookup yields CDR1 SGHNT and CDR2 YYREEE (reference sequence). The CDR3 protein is CASSLAGGHSFHF. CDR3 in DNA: TGTGCCAGCAGCTTGGCAGGGGGACACTCTTTCCACTTT.

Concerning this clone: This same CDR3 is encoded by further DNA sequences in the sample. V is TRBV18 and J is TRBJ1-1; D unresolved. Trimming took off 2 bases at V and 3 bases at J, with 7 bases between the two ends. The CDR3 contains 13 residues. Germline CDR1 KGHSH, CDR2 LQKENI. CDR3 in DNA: TGTGCCAGCTCACCAGAGGGAGACACTGAAGCTTTCTTT. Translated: CASSPEGDTEAFF.

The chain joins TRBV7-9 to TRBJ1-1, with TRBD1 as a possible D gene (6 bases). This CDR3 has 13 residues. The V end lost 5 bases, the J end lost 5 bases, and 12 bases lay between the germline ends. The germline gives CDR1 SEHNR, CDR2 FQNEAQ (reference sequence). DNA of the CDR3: TGTGCCAGCAGCCTGAACAGGGAAACTGAAGCTTTCTTT. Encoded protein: CASSLNRETEAFF.

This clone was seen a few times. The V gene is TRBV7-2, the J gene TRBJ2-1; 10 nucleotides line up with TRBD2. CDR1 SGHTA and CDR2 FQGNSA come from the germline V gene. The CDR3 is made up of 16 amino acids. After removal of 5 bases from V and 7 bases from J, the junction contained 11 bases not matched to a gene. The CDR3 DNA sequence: TGTGCCAGCAGCACCTCGTTCAGCGGGGGGGTAAATGAGCAGTTCTTC. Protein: CASSTSFSGGVNEQFF.

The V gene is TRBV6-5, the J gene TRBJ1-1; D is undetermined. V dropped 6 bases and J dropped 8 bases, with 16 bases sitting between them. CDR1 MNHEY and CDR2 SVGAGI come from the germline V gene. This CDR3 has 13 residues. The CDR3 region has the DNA TGTGCCAGCAGCTCCGGGTCGATGAGGGAAGCTTTCTTT. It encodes CASSSGSMREAFF.

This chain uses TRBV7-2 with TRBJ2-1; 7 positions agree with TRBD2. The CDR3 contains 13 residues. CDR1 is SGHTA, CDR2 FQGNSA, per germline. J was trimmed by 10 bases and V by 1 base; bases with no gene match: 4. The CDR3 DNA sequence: TGTGCCAGCAGCTTAGAGCGGGGCAGCGAGCAGTTCTTC. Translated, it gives CASSLERGSEQFF.

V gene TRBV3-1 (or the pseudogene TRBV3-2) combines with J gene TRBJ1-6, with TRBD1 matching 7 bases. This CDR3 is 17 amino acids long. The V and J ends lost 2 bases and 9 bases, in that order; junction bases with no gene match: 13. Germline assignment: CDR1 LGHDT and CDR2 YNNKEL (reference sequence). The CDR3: CASSQFRQGFPASPLHF. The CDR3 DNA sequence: TGTGCCAGCAGCCAATTCCGACAGGGCTTCCCCGCTTCACCCCTCCACTTT.

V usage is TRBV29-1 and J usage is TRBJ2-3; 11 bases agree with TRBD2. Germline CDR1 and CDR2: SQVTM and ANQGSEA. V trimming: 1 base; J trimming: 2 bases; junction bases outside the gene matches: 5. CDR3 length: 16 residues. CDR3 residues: CSVEGLTSGDTDTQYF. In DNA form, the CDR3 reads TGCAGCGTTGAAGGACTGACTAGCGGGGACACAGATACGCAGTATTTT.

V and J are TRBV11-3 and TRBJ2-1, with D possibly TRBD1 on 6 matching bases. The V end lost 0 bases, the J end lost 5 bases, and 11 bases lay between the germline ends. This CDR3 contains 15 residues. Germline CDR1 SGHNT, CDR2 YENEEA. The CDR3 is CASSLEGQGNNEQFF. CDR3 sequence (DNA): TGTGCCAGCAGCTTAGAGGGCCAGGGGAACAATGAGCAGTTCTTC. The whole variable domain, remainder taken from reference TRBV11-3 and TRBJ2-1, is EAGVVQSPRYKIIEKKQPVAFWCNPISGHNTLYWYLQNLGQGPELLIRYENEEAVDDSQLPKDRFSAERLKGVDSTLKIQPAELGDSAVYLCASSLEGQGNNEQFFGPGTRLTVL.

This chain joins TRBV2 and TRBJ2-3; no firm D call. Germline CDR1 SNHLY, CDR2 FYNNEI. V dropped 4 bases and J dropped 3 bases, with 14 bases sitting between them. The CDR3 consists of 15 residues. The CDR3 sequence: CASSGYSLPTDTQYF. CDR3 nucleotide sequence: TGTGCCAGCAGTGGATACTCACTCCCAACAGATACGCAGTATTTT.

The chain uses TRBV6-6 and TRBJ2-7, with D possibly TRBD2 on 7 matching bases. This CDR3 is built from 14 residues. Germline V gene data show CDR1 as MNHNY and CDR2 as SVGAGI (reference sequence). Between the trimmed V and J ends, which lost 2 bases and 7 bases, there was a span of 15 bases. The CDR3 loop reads CASSYEGGPWEQYF. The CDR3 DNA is TGTGCCAGCAGTTACGAGGGGGGGCCTTGGGAGCAGTACTTC.

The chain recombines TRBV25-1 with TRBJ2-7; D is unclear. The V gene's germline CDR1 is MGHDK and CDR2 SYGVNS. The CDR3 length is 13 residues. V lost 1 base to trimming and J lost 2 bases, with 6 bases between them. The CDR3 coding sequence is TGTGCCAGCAGTGAATTCAACACCTACGAGCAGTACTTC. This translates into CASSEFNTYEQYF.

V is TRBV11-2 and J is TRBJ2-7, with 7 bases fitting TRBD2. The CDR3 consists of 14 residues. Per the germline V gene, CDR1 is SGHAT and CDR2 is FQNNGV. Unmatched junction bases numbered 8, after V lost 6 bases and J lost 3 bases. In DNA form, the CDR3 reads TGTGCCAGCAGAGGGTCGGGGGGTCGCTACGAGCAGTACTTC. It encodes CASRGSGGRYEQYF.

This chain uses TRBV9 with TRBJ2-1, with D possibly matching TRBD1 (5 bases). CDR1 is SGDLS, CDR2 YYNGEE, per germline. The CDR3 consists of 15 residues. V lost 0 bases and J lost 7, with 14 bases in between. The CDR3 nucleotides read TGTGCCAGCAGCGTAGAAGGGGATTACCGAAATGAGCAGTTCTTC. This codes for CASSVEGDYRNEQFF.

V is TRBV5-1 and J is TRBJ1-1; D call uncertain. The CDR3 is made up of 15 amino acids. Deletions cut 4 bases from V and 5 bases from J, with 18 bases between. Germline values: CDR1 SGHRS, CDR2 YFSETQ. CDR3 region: CASSPALAAGTEAFF. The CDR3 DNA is TGCGCCAGCAGCCCGGCACTAGCGGCTGGGACTGAAGCTTTCTTT. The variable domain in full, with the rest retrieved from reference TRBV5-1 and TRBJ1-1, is KAGVTQTPRYLIKTRGQQVTLSCSPISGHRSVSWYQQTPGQGLQFLFEYFSETQRNKGNFPGRFSGRQFSNSRSEMNVSTLELGDSALYLCASSPALAAGTEAFFGQGTRLTVV.

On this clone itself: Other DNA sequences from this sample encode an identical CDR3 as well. The DNA of the CDR3 is TGCGCCAGCAGTGAAGCCGGGGGCACCGGGGAGCTGTTTTTT. It codes for CASSEAGGTGELFF. The rearrangement links TRBV10-1 to TRBJ2-2; D might be TRBD2 (6 bases). The germline V gene has CDR1 WNHNN and CDR2 SYGVQD (reference sequence). The CDR3 loop spans 14 amino acids. V lost 3 bases and J lost 4, with 9 bases in between.